This entry concerns a single T cell receptor beta chain. This clonotype was observed a few times. Its cognate antigen has yet to be identified. Per-nucleotide qualities are absent, and no much larger clonotype sits a single base away. The data were taken from a study of T cells after yellow fever vaccination (dated by TCRdb to the late 2010s). Notes on the research overall: The SMART-Seq v4 Ultra Low Input RNA kit was used to prepare libraries from fractions with low cell numbers. To track T-cell clones before and after primary and booster YFV17D yellow fever vaccination, bulk TCR alpha and beta repertoires were sequenced longitudinally. Two healthy male donors made up the cohort, one aged 18 to 29 years and the other aged 30 to 40 years. Blood was drawn at multiple timepoints before and after primary and secondary immunization, with bulk PBMC replicates and cell subsets isolated. Paper-wide results and their limitations: Because only two donors were included in the study, the extent to which the findings can be generalized is limited. A small fraction of clonotypes appeared in both the CD4 and CD8 compartments, likely as a result of convergent recombination. After the booster, most clones that had expanded after primary vaccination were detected again (roughly 96% of CD4 and 88% of CD8), suggesting broad maintenance of memory. Compared with the primary T-cell response, the secondary T-cell response was weaker but faster, peaking on day 5 rather than day 15. FACS-sorted repertoires could contain abundant contaminating clonotypes from the bulk population, so computational filtering was required.

The listed sequencing device is Illumina NovaSeq 6000. TCR cDNA was synthesized by 5'RACE template switching, through which a universal primer site and unique molecular identifiers were introduced. Priming of cDNA synthesis was performed from both the TCR alpha and TCR beta constant segments. Library amplification involved two PCR steps, and the second step added sample barcodes and sequencing adapters. Sequencing of the libraries was done on either Illumina HiSeq 2500 (2x100 bp) or NovaSeq (2x150 bp). The paper's processing steps were these. Reads were demultiplexed and collapsed into UMI consensus sequences with MIGEC, and V(D)J alignment was performed with MiXCR. Clonotypes responding to the vaccine were identified with edgeR on replicate PBMC samples, with the criteria of FDR below 0.01 and a log2 fold change above 5 up to day 15. Each bulk clonotype was labeled CD4 or CD8 based on which sequenced repertoire, CD4 or CD8, contained the clonotype at higher abundance. TCRdb passed the public sequencing reads through fastp at Q25 and MiXCR, retaining productive beta sequences. CDR3 protein duplicates are merged, each entry listing the most common genes and DNA. The V and J calls shown here were made by TCRdb, not taken from the authors' results. Present in this sample are 250,000 or so distinct CDR3 sequences, roughly 4% of which were seen just once. In total, the top ten clones hold 19% of the sample.

The sample's treatment or condition label is to be understood as: live attenuated yellow fever vaccine strain. At each blood-draw timepoint, two biological replicates of bulk PBMCs were obtained. PBMCs were isolated from peripheral blood using a standard Ficoll-Paque protocol. RNA was extracted with TriZol from bulk PBMCs, CD4 and CD8 fractions, and dextramer-positive and dextramer-negative fractions. V is pared back by 4 bases and J by 1 base, with 8 bases lying between the germline termini. The CDR3 spans 13 residues, from the cysteine through the phenylalanine. CDR3 DNA only is kept here, 39 bases in frame from base 1. CDR1 and CDR2, looked up from the germline V gene, are SGHRS and YFSETQ.

Sequencing used PBMCs, obtained 15 days after the yellow fever booster vaccination. Recombination connected TRBV5-1 to TRBJ2-5; the D gene remains uncertain. The receptor comes from a man younger than 30 who received the YFV17D yellow fever vaccine. The CDR3 sequence is CASSVHLQETQYF. The nucleotides are TGCGCCAGCAGCGTACACCTCCAAGAGACCCAGTACTTC.